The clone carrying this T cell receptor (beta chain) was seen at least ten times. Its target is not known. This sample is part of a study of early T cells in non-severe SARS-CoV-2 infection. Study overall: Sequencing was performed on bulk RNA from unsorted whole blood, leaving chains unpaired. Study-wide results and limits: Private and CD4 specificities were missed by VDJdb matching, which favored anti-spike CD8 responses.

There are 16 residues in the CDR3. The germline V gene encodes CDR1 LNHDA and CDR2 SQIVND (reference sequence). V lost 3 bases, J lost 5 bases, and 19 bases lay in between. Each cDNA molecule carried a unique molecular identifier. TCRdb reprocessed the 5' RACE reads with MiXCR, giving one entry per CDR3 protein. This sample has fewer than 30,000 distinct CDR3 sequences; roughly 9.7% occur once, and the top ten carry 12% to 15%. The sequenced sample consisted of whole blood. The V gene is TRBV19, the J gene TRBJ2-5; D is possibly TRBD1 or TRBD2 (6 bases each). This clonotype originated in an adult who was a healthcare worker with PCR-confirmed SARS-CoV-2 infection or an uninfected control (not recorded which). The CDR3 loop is CASSMRLGGPHETQYF. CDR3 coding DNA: TGTGCCAGTAGTATGCGTCTTGGGGGGCCCCACGAGACCCAGTACTTC.